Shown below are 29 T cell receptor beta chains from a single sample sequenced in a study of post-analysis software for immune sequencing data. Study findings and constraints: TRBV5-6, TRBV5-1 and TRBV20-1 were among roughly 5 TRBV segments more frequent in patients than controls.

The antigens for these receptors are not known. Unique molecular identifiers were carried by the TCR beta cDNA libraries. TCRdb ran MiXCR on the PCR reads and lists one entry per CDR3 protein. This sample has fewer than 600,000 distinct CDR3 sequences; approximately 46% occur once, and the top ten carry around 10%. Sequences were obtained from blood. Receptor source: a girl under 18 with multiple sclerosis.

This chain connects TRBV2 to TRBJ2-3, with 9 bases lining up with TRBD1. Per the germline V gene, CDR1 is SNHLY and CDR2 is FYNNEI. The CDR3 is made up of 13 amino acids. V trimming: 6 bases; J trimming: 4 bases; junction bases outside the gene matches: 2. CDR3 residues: CASRGDRADTQYF. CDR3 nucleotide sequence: TGTGCCAGCAGAGGGGACAGGGCAGATACGCAGTATTTT.

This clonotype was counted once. CDR3 region: CASSSGGSGPPWDEQYF. The CDR3 DNA is TGTGCCAGCAGCTCAGGGGGGAGCGGGCCCCCCTGGGATGAGCAGTACTTC. The chain joins TRBV7-9 to TRBJ2-1, with D perhaps TRBD1 (7 bases). The assigned J gene may be wrong: the sequence end matches TRBJ2-7 better. The CDR3 consists of 17 residues. Germline values: CDR1 SEHNR, CDR2 FQNEAQ (reference sequence).

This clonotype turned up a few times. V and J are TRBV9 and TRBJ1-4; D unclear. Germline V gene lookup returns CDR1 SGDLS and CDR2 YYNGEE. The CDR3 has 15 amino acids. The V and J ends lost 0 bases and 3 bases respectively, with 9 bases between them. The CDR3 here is CASSVEATANEKLFF. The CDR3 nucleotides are TGTGCCAGCAGCGTAGAGGCGACGGCTAATGAAAAACTGTTTTTT.

Here the CDR3 DNA reads TGCGCCAGCAGCCAAGATCTAGGGAGGGAGACCCAGTACTTC. It codes for CASSQDLGRETQYF. The rearrangement links TRBV4-3 to TRBJ2-5; TRBD2 is a possible D gene (6 bases). This CDR3 region has 14 residues. Germline V gene lookup returns CDR1 LGHNA and CDR2 YSLEER. V was trimmed by 0 bases and J by 5 bases, leaving 10 bases between them.

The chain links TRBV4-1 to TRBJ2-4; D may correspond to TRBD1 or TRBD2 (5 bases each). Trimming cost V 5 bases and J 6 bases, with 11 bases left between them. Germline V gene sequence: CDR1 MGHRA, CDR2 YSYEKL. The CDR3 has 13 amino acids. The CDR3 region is CASSSQGRNIQYF. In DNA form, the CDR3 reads TGCGCCAGCAGCTCTCAGGGACGAAACATTCAGTACTTC.

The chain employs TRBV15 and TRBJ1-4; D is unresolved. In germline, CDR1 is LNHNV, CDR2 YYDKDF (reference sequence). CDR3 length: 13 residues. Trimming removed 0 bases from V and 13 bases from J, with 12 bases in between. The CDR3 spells CATSRETAPSLFF. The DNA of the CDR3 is TGTGCCACCAGCAGAGAAACCGCCCCCTCACTGTTTTTT.

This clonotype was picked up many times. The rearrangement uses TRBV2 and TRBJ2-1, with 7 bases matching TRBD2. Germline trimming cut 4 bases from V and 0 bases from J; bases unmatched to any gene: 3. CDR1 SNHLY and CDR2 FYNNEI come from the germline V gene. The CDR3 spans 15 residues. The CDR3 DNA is TGTGCCAGCAGTGGGTGGGAGGGCTCCTACAATGAGCAGTTCTTC. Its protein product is CASSGWEGSYNEQFF.

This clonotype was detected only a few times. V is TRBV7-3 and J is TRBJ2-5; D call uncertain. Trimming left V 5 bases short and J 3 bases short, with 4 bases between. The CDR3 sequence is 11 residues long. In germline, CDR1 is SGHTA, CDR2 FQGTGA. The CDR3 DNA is TGTGCCAGCAGCACAAAAGAGACCCAGTACTTC. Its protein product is CASSTKETQYF.

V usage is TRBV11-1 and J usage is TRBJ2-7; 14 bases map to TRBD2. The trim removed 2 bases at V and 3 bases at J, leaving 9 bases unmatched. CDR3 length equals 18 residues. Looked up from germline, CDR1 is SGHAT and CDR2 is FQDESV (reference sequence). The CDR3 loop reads CASSLSPGTSGSFYEQYF. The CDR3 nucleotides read TGTGCCAGCAGCTTATCCCCCGGGACTAGCGGGAGTTTCTACGAGCAGTACTTC.

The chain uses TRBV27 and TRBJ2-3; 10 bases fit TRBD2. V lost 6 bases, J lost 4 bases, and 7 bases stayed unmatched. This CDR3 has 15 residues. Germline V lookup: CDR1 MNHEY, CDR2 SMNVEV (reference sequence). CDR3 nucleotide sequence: TGTGCCAGCAGGAAAGCGGGAGGGCCGTCAGATACGCAGTATTTT. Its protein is CASRKAGGPSDTQYF.

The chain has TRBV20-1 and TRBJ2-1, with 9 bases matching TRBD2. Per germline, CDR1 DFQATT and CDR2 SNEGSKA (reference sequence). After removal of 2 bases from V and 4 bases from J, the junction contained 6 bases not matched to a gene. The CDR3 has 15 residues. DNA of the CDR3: TGCAGTGCTAGATCGACTAGCGGACCATACAATGAGCAGTTCTTC. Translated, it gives CSARSTSGPYNEQFF.

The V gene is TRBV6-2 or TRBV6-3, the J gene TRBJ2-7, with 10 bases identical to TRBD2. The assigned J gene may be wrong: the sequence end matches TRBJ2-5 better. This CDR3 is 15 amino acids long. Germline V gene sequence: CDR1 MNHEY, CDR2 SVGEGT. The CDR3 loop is CASSSPGTSAETQYF. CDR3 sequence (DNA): TGTGCCAGCAGTTCCCCGGGGACTAGCGCAGAGACCCAGTACTTC.

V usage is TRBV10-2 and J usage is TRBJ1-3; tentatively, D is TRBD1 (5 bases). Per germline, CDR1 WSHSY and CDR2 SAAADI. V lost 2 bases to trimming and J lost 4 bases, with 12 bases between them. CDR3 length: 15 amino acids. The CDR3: CASSEKAGLGNTIYF. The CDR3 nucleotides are TGCGCCAGCAGTGAGAAGGCAGGGCTCGGAAACACCATATATTTT.

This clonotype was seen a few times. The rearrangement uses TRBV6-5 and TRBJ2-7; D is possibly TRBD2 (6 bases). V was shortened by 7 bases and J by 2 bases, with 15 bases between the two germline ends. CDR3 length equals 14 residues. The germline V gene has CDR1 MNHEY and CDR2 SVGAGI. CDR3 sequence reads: CASTPRETPYEQYF. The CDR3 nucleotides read TGTGCCAGCACCCCTCGGGAGACCCCCTACGAGCAGTACTTC.

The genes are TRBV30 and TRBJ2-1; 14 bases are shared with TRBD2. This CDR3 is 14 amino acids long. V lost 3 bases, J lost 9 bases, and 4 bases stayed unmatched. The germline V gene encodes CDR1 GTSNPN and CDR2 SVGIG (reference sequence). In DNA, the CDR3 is TGTGCCTGGAGCCTAGGACTAGCGGGAGGTGAGCAGTTCTTC. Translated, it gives CAWSLGLAGGEQFF.

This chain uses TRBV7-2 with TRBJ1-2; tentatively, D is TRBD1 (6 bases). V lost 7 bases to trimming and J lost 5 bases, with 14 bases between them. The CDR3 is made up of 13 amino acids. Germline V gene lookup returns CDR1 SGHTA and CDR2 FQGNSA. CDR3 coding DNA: TGTGCCAGCACCAATACAGGGCAATATGGCTACACCTTC. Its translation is CASTNTGQYGYTF.

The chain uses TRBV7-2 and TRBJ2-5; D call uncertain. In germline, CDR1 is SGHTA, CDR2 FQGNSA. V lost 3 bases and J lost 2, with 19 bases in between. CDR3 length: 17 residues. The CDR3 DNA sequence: TGTGCCAGCAGCTTTCCCCCTACGCGGAGTGAACAAGAGACCCAGTACTTC. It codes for CASSFPPTRSEQETQYF.

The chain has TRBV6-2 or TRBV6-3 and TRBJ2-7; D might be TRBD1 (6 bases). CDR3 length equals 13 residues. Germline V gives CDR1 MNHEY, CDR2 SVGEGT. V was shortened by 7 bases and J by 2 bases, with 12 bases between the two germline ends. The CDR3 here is CASNPTGTYEQYF. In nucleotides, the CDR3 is TGTGCCAGCAACCCGACAGGTACCTACGAGCAGTACTTC.

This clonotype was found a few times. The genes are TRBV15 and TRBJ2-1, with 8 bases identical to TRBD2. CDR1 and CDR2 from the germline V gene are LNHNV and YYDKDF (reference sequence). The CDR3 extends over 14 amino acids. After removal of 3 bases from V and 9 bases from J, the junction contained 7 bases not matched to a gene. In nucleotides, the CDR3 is TGTGCCACCAGCAGTACGGCCGCGGGGGGTGAGCAGTTCTTC. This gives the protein CATSSTAAGGEQFF.

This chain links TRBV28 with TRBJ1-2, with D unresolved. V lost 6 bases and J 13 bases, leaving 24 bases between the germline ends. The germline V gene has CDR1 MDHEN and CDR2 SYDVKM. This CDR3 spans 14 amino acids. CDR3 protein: CASRCTLAAHLCTF. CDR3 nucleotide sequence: TGTGCCAGCAGATGCACCCTAGCAGCACACCTCTGCACCTTC.

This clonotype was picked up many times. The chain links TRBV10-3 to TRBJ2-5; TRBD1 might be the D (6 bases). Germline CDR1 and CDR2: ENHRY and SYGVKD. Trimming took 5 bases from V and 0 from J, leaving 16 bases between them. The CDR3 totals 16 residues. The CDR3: CAISLSGHRYQETQYF. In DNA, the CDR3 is TGTGCCATCAGTCTCTCGGGACACCGATACCAAGAGACCCAGTACTTC.

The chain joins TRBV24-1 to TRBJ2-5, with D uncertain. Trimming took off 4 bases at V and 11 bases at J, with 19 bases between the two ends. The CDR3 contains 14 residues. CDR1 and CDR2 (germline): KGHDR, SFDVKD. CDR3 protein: CATSDRQLRYEQYF. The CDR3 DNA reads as TGTGCCACCAGTGACCGTCAACTACGGTATGAGCAGTACTTC.

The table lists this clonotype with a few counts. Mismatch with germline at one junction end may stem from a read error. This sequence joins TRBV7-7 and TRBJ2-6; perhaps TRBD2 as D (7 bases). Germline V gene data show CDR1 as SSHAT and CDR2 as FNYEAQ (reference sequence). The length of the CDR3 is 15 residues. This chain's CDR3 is CASSLVGGTFNVLTF. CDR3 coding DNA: TGTGCTAGCAGCTTAGTGGGGGGGACATTCAACGTCCTGACTTTC.

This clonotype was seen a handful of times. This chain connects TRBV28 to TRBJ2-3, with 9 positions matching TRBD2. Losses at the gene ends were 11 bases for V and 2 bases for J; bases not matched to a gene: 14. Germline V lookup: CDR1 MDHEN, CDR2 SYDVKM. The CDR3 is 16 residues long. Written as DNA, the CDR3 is TGTGCCGTCGGAGGAGGGCGGGAGGGTTACACAGATACGCAGTATTTT. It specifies CAVGGGREGYTDTQYF.

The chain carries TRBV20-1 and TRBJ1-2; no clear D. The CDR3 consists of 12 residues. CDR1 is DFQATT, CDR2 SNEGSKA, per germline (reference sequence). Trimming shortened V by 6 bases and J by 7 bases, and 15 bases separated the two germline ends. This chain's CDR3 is CSATPWILGYTF. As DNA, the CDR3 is TGCAGTGCCACCCCTTGGATACTTGGCTACACCTTC.

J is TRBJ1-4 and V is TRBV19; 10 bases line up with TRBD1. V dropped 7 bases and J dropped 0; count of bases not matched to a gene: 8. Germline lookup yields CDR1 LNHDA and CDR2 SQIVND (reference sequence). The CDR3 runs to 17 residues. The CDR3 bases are TGTGCCAGTAATACCCCGGGACAGGGGTCAACTAATGAAAAACTGTTTTTT. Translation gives CASNTPGQGSTNEKLFF.

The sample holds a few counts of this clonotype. CDR3 nucleotides: TGTGCCAGCGGGGGACACTATATGAACACTGAAGCTTTCTTT. This translates into CASGGHYMNTEAFF. J is TRBJ1-1 and V is TRBV6-2 or TRBV6-3; D possibly corresponds to TRBD1 (6 bases). Deletions cut 8 bases from V and 0 bases from J, with 13 bases between. Germline-derived CDR1 and CDR2 are MNHEY and SVGEGT. This CDR3 comprises 14 residues.

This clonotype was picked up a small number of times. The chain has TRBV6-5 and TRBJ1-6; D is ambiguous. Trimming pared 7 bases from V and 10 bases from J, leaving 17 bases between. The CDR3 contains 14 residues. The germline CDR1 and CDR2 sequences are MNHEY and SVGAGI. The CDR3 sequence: CASTDFRVVSPLHF. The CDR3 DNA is TGTGCCAGCACCGATTTCCGGGTCGTCTCACCCCTCCACTTT.

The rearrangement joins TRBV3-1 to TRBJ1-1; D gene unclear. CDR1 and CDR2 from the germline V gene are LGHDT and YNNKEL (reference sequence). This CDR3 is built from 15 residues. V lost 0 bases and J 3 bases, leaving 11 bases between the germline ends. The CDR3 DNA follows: TGTGCCAGCAGCCAAGATCTTACGAGAGACACTGAAGCTTTCTTT. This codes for CASSQDLTRDTEAFF.